This TCR beta chain was retrieved from a study of blood T cell repertoires in COVID-19 (dated by TCRdb to about 2020). About the investigation overall: Collaborator samples came from the United States, Italy and Spain and covered acute and convalescent phases of COVID-19. The material from the prospective study consisted of cDNA or gDNA derived from T cells, B-cell-depleted T cells, or PBMCs. Subjects who had been exposed to COVID-19, were actively infected with it, or had recovered from it provided the deeply sampled blood TCRbeta repertoires that made up the dataset. The repertoires were released in a freely available public database meant as a resource for research on the immune response to SARS-CoV-2. The samples were drawn from two sources: the first 160 participants of the ongoing ImmuneRACE study, and 1,200 or so subjects contributed by 6 global collaborators. The sample metadata nearly always contained a de-identified subject ID, COVID-19 status, age in years and sex. Where available, HLA class I and class II types were obtained from metadata supplied by the sample provider rather than from assay-based typing.

The paper's findings and limits, for the study overall: The quantity of clinical and demographic metadata differed by source and by participant and was supplied without curation.

This clone has more than one count but fewer than ten. Its antigen remains undetermined. Base qualities are not at hand, and no much larger clone is one base apart. TCRbeta CDR3 regions were amplified from genomic DNA by means of the immunoSEQ Assay, a bias-controlled multiplex PCR. Concerning the study's data processing: The number of nucleated cells in each sample was estimated by amplification of reference gene primers within the assay. To quantify the absolute abundance of each unique TCRbeta CDR3 rearrangement, sequence reads were collapsed and filtered. For each sample, productive Simpson clonality was calculated as the square root of Simpson's diversity index across productive rearrangements. TCRdb stores this immuneACCESS table with in-frame sequences only. Part of the clones is absent; in the studies checked, under half of the shortfall reflects unresolved V genes, and no reason is known for the rest. The D gene and trimming were derived from the DNA, and the V and J assignments and clone size from that table. The sample yields some 110,000 clones; 65% to 80% were counted once. About 6.8% of the sample is in the top ten clones.

The germline ends are 15 bases apart after V is trimmed by 6 bases and J by 3 bases. The germline V gene (reference sequence) supplies CDR1 MNHEY and CDR2 SMNVEV. The CDR3 sequence holds 14 residues, the cysteine and phenylalanine included. The only DNA kept is the CDR3, 42 bases in frame from the first base. Collaborating institutions collected whole blood in K2EDTA tubes following their own protocols. Collaborator samples were shipped for TCRbeta analysis as frozen whole blood, isolated PBMCs, or DNA extracted from either sample type. The chain joins TRBV27 to TRBJ2-7; a weak D assignment points to TRBD2 (6 bases agree). Sequenced input: peripheral blood. This clonotype was sampled from a man in his sixties or seventies with acute or convalescent COVID-19. The CDR3 loop reads CASSLGREYYEQYF. Read as DNA, the sequence is TGTGCCAGCAGCCTCGGGCGGGAATACTACGAGCAGTACTTC.